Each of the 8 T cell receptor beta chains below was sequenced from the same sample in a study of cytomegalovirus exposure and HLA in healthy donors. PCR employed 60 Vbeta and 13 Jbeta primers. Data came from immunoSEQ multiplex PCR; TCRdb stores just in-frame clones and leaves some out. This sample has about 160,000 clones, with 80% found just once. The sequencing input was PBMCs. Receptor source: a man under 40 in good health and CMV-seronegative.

CDR3 amino acids: CASSGGGQLVYSNQPQHF. The DNA for the CDR3 is TGTGCCAGCAGCGGAGGGGGACAGCTTGTATATAGCAATCAGCCCCAGCATTTT. The chain has TRBV28 and TRBJ1-5; 7 bases agree with TRBD1. The CDR3 sequence is 18 residues long. Germline V gives CDR1 MDHEN, CDR2 SYDVKM. V lost 6 bases, J lost 0 bases, and 14 bases stayed unmatched.

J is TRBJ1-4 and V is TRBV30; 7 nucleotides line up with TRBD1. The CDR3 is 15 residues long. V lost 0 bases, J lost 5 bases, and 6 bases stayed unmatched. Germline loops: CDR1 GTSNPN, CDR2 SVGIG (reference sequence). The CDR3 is CAWSVLDRINEKLFF. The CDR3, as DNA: TGTGCCTGGAGTGTACTGGACAGGATAAATGAAAAACTGTTTTTT.

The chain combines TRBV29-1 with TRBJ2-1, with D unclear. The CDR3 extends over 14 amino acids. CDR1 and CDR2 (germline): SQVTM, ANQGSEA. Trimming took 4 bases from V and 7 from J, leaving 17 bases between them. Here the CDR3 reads CSVGAPDSGNEQFF. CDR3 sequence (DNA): TGCAGCGTTGGAGCACCTGATTCCGGGAATGAGCAGTTCTTC.

DNA of the CDR3: TGTGCCAGCAGCTTGATTTCTAATGAGCAGTTCTTC. It yields the protein CASSLISNEQFF. The chain combines TRBV5-6 with TRBJ2-1; D is uncertain. The CDR3 length is 12 residues. V dropped 1 base and J dropped 7 bases, with 6 bases sitting between them. Germline V gene sequence: CDR1 SGHDT, CDR2 YYEEEE.

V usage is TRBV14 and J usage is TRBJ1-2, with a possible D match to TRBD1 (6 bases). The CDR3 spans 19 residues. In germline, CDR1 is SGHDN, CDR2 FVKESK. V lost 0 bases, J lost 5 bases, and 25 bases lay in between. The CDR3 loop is CASSQEAGMGAAALYGYTF. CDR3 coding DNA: TGTGCCAGCAGCCAAGAAGCAGGGATGGGGGCTGCGGCCCTATATGGCTACACCTTC. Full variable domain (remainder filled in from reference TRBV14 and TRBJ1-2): EAGVTQFPSHSVIEKGQTVTLRCDPISGHDNLYWYRRVMGKEIKFLLHFVKESKQDESGMPNNRFLAERTGGTYSTLKVQPAELEDSGVYFCASSQEAGMGAAALYGYTFGSGTRLTVV.

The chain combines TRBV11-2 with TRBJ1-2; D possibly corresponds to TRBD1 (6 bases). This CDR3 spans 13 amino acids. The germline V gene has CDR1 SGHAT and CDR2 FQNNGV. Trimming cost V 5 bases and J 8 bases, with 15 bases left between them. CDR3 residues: CASSLRWGQGYTF. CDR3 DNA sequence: TGTGCCAGCAGCCTGAGATGGGGGCAAGGCTACACCTTC. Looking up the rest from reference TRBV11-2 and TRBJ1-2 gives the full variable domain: EAGVAQSPRYKIIEKRQSVAFWCNPISGHATLYWYQQILGQGPKLLIQFQNNGVVDDSQLPKDRFSAERLKGVDSTLKIQPAKLEDSAVYLCASSLRWGQGYTFGSGTRLTVV.

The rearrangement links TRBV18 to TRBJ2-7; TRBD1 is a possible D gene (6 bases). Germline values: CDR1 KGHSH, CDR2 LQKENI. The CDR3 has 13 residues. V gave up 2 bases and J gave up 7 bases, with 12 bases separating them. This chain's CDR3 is CASSPARQGEQYF. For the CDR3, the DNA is TGTGCCAGCTCACCAGCTCGTCAGGGGGAGCAGTACTTC.

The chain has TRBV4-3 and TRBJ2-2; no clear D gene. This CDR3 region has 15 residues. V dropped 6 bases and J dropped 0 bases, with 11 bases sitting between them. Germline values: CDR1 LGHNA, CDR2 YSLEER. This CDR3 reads CASRSGLANTGELFF. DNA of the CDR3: TGCGCCAGCAGGTCAGGCCTCGCGAACACCGGGGAGCTGTTTTTT.